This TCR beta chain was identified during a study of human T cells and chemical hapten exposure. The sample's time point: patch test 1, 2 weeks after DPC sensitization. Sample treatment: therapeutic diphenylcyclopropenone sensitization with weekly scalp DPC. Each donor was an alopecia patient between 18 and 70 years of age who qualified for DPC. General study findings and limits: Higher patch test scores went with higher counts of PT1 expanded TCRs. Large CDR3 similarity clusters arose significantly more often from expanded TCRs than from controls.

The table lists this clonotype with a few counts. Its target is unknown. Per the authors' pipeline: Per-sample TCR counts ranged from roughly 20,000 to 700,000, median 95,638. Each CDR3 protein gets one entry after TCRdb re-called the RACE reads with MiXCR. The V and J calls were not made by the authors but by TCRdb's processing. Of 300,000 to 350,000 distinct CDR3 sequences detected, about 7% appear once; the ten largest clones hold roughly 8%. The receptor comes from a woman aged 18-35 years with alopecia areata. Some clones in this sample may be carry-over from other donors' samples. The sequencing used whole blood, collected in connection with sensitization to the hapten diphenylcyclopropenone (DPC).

CDR3 in DNA: TGTGCCAGCAGCGTAGGACCCCAGGGATACGAGCAGTACTTC. This gives the protein CASSVGPQGYEQYF. V is TRBV9 and J is TRBJ2-7; perhaps TRBD1 as D (5 bases). The ends were cut back, 0 bases at V and 4 bases at J, with 11 bases in the middle. The CDR3 totals 14 residues. CDR1 SGDLS and CDR2 YYNGEE come from the germline V gene.